These T cell receptor beta chains were read from a single sample in a study of blood T cell repertoires in COVID-19. Clones were read by immunoSEQ multiplex PCR, and TCRdb kept only the in-frame ones, dropping some. The sample carries 300,000 or so clones, over 70% recorded once. The sequenced sample was peripheral blood. Receptor source: a woman in her forties or fifties with acute or convalescent COVID-19. CDR3s include the opening cysteine and the closing phenylalanine or tryptophan. D genes are given only for firm matches. Size tells how often a clone was seen (once, few, many) or the class of an expanded clone, and some rows leave it out.

J	D	size	V	DNA	CDR3
TRBJ1-2	-	-	TRBV11-2	TGTGCCAGCAGTTTTGGCCCTATGGGGGCTGGCTACACCTTC	CASSFGPMGAGYTF
TRBJ2-7	TRBD2	-	TRBV9	TGTGCCAGCAGCGTAGAAACTAGCGGTTCATCCTACGAGCAGTACTTC	CASSVETSGSSYEQYF
TRBJ1-1	TRBD1	-	TRBV4-1	TGCGCCAGCAGCCAACCCGGGACAGGGTCTCCTGACGCTTTCTTT	CASSQPGTGSPDAFF
TRBJ1-2	TRBD1	-	TRBV18	TGTGCCAGCTCTCCCAGGGACAGGGAGGACGGCTACACCTTC	CASSPRDREDGYTF
TRBJ1-6	TRBD1	-	TRBV29-1	TGCAGCGTACAGGGGGAATATAATTCACCCCTCCACTTT	CSVQGEYNSPLHF
TRBJ1-4	-	-	TRBV9	TGTGCCAGCAGCGTAGGGAGTCTTGGCGAAAAACTGTTTTTT	CASSVGSLGEKLFF
TRBJ2-2	-	-	TRBV10-3	TGTGCCATCAGTGAGCTGTTTCGGGACTCAAACACCGGGGAGCTGTTTTTT	CAISELFRDSNTGELFF
TRBJ1-1	-	-	TRBV6-5	TGTGCCAGCAGGCCCGGCGCGGGGGGCGCCCCTGAAGCTTTCTTT	CASRPGAGGAPEAFF
TRBJ2-1	-	-	TRBV27	TGTGCCAGCAACAAAGGGACATACAATGAGCAGTTCTTC	CASNKGTYNEQFF
TRBJ1-6	-	-	TRBV21-1	TGTGCCAGCAGCAAGCACAGGGGTAGGGGTTCACCCCTCCACTTT	CASSKHRGRGSPLHF
TRBJ1-2	TRBD1	-	TRBV7-6	TGTGCCAGCAGCTCAGGGGGTGAGGGCTACACCTTC	CASSSGGEGYTF
TRBJ1-3	TRBD1	-	TRBV10-3	TGTGCCATCAGTGACGGGACAGGGGTCGGAAACACCATATATTTT	CAISDGTGVGNTIYF
TRBJ1-2	TRBD1	-	TRBV5-4	TGTGCCAGCAGCTTGAAGACAGGGGCGAGCTATGGCTACACCTTC	CASSLKTGASYGYTF
TRBJ1-5	-	-	TRBV27	TGTGCCAGCAGTTCCACCCCAAAAGGGGGTTATCAGCCCCAGCATTTT	CASSSTPKGGYQPQHF
TRBJ1-4	TRBD1	-	TRBV24-1	TGTGCCACCAGTGATTCCGGGACAGGCCCTAATGAAAAACTGTTTTTT	CATSDSGTGPNEKLFF
TRBJ2-2	-	-	TRBV3-1/TRBV3-2	TGTGCCAGCAGCCAATTTGGGGGCGCGAACACCGGGGAGCTGTTTTTT	CASSQFGGANTGELFF
TRBJ1-1	-	-	TRBV7-6	TGTGCCAGCAGCTTGATGGGAGCTGAAGCTTTCTTT	CASSLMGAEAFF
TRBJ2-5	TRBD1	once	TRBV2	TGTGCCAGCAGCGACAGGGTGGAGACCCAGTACTTC	CASSDRVETQYF
TRBJ1-4	-	-	TRBV7-8	TGTGCCAGCAGTCGGGTCACCCAGGGGGAAAAACTGTTTTTT	CASSRVTQGEKLFF
TRBJ2-6	-	-	TRBV5-1	TGCGCCAGCAGCTTGTTTGAGCTCGGGTCTGGGGCCAACGTCCTGACTTTC	CASSLFELGSGANVLTF
TRBJ1-1	-	-	TRBV6-6	TGTGCCAGCAGTCTTAGTGGTGGGGCGTCGAACACTGAAGCTTTCTTT	CASSLSGGASNTEAFF
TRBJ2-1	-	-	TRBV7-3	TGTGCCAGCAGCTTATGGGGCGAGAGCAATGAGCAGTTCTTC	CASSLWGESNEQFF
TRBJ1-1	-	once	TRBV18	TGTGCCAGCTCACCGATGGACAGCAACACTGAAGCTTTCTTT	CASSPMDSNTEAFF
TRBJ1-1	-	once	TRBV4-1	TGCGCCAGCAGCCCCCACAGGGACCTGAACACTGAAGCTTTCTTT	CASSPHRDLNTEAFF
TRBJ2-5	-	-	TRBV18	TGTGCCAGCTCACCTGGCAGTAAAGAGACCCAGTACTTC	CASSPGSKETQYF
TRBJ2-2	-	-	TRBV27	TGTGCCAGCAGTCCCAATTCGGGAGCGACCGGGGAGCTGTTTTTT	CASSPNSGATGELFF
TRBJ2-1	-	-	TRBV7-2	TGTGCCAGCAGCCCCCAAAGCGGTAGGTCCAATGAGCAGTTCTTC	CASSPQSGRSNEQFF
TRBJ2-5	-	-	TRBV6-5	TGTGCCAGCAGTTACTTTCCCCGGGAGACCCAGTACTTC	CASSYFPRETQYF
TRBJ1-6	-	-	TRBV30	TGTGCCTGGACCCTGGCGGGGTCACAGTGGTCACCCCTCCACTTT	CAWTLAGSQWSPLHF
TRBJ2-5	TRBD1	-	TRBV5-1	TGCGCCAGTTCCGGGACAGGGAATGGAGAGACCCAGTACTTC	CASSGTGNGETQYF
TRBJ2-3	-	-	TRBV6-1	TGTGCCAGCACATCTAGCCCAGATACGCAGTATTTT	CASTSSPDTQYF
TRBJ2-3	TRBD1	-	TRBV7-9	TGTGCCAGCAGTTTGGACAGGGAACCCGGGGATACGCAGTATTTT	CASSLDREPGDTQYF
TRBJ1-3	TRBD1	-	TRBV5-1	TGCGCCAGCAGCCACGGACAGGGGACGAGTGGAAACACCATATATTTT	CASSHGQGTSGNTIYF
TRBJ2-5	TRBD1	-	TRBV5-1	TGCGCCAGCAGCTCGCAGGGGGCGCCGGGTGGGACCCAGTACTTC	CASSSQGAPGGTQYF
TRBJ2-1	TRBD2	-	TRBV6-5	TGTGCCAGCAGTTCCCCTAGCGGGAGGGCCGGGGAGCAGTTCTTC	CASSSPSGRAGEQFF
TRBJ1-5	TRBD1	-	TRBV19	TGTGCCAGTACCTCGGGACAGAACAATCAGCCCCAGCATTTT	CASTSGQNNQPQHF
TRBJ1-5	TRBD1	-	TRBV19	TGTGCCAGTAGCCCGGGACAGGGGGGCCATCAGCCCCAGCATTTT	CASSPGQGGHQPQHF
TRBJ2-1	TRBD2	-	TRBV29-1	TGCAGCGTACCACTAGCGGGGTCCTACAATGAGCAGTTCTTC	CSVPLAGSYNEQFF
TRBJ2-3	TRBD2	-	TRBV2	TGTGCCAGCATGCTAGCGGGGATGGATACGCAGTATTTT	CASMLAGMDTQYF
TRBJ1-3	-	-	TRBV13	TGTGCCAGCAGCTTAAGCGGTGACGCCTCTGGAAACACCATATATTTT	CASSLSGDASGNTIYF
TRBJ1-1	TRBD1	-	TRBV5-1	TGCGCCAGCAGCTTGAGGTGGGACAGGACAAACGAAGCTTTCTTT	CASSLRWDRTNEAFF
TRBJ2-2	TRBD1	-	TRBV7-2	TGTGCCAGCAGCCCGCGGGACAGGGGGACCGGGGAGCTGTTTTTT	CASSPRDRGTGELFF
TRBJ2-1	TRBD1	-	TRBV7-2	TGTGCCAGCAGCCTCGACAGGGGCGGGTACAATGAGCAGTTCTTC	CASSLDRGGYNEQFF
TRBJ1-2	TRBD1	once	TRBV10-1	TGCGCCAGCAAACAGACAGGGCATACCTTC	CASKQTGHTF
TRBJ2-3	-	-	TRBV7-9	TGTGCCAGCAGCCAACCTAGCTCAGATACGCAGTATTTT	CASSQPSSDTQYF
TRBJ1-5	-	-	TRBV18	TGTGCCAGCTCACCACTGGTCAGTAGCAATCAGCCCCAGCATTTT	CASSPLVSSNQPQHF
TRBJ2-5	-	-	TRBV4-1	TGCGCCAGCAGCCAAGAGTCGGCTAGTGGGGGGGAGACCCAGTACTTC	CASSQESASGGETQYF
TRBJ1-1	TRBD1	many	TRBV7-9	TGTGCCAGCAGCTGGGACAGGGTTGACACTGAAGCTTTCTTT	CASSWDRVDTEAFF
TRBJ2-7	-	-	TRBV30	TGTGCCTGGAGTGTACTTGGCGGGATAAGCAACGAGCAGTACTTC	CAWSVLGGISNEQYF
TRBJ2-5	TRBD2	-	TRBV5-6	TGTGCCGGTACTAGCGGGGGGACTCAAGAGACCCAGTACTTC	CAGTSGGTQETQYF
TRBJ1-3	TRBD1	-	TRBV5-1	TGCGCCAGCAGCTCGGGGACAGGGGGACCCTCTGGAAACACCATATATTTT	CASSSGTGGPSGNTIYF